This T cell receptor beta chain was profiled in a study of blood T cell repertoires in COVID-19. Study-wide context: The cDNA or gDNA used as material had been derived from T cells, B-cell-depleted T cells, or PBMCs.

How the authors handled the data: Nucleated cell counts were estimated from reference gene primer amplification. TCRdb's table, derived via immunoSEQ multiplex PCR, lists solely in-frame clones and lacks some. The V and J calls and the clone size are those of that table, but D and trimming were determined from the DNA. Of around 90,000 clones in the sample, around 90% were seen once. Germline assignment: CDR1 SGHTA and CDR2 FQGNSA. Between the trimmed V and J ends, which lost 3 bases and 10 bases, there was a span of 15 bases. The CDR3 is 14 residues long. The sequence was collected from a male donor with acute or convalescent COVID-19. This chain links TRBV7-2 with TRBJ1-4; TRBD1 is a possible D gene (5 bases). The sequencing input was peripheral blood. CDR3 in amino acids: CASSFGQGNRKLFF. For the CDR3, the DNA is TGTGCCAGCAGCTTTGGGCAGGGAAATCGAAAACTGTTTTTT.